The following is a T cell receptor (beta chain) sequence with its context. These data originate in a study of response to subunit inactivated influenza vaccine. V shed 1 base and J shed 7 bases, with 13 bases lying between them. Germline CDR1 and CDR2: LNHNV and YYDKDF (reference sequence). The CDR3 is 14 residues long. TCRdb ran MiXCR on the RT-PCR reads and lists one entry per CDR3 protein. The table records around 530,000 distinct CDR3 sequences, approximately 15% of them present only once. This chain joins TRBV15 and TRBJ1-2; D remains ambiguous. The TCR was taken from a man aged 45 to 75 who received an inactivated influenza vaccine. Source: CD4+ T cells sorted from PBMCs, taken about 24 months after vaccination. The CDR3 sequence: CATSRVDFGVGYTF. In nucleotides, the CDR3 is TGTGCCACCAGCAGAGTCGATTTCGGGGTTGGCTACACCTTC.